This T cell receptor beta chain was found in a study of T cells after yellow fever vaccination. Study at large: Among memory cells, EM, EMRA, CM and Tscm subsets were sorted using CD3, CD45RA, CCR7 and CD95. Regarding the study as a whole: Reappearance after the booster was observed for most primary-vaccination clones (roughly 97% CD4, just over 85% CD8).

Germline V gives CDR1 SGHTA, CDR2 FQGNSA. The CDR3 length is 16 residues. Unmatched junction bases numbered 14, after V lost 3 bases and J lost 7 bases. In making TCR cDNA, 5'RACE template switching added a universal primer site and UMIs to it. TCRdb re-called the 5' RACE reads through MiXCR, storing one row per CDR3 protein. The sample contains over 35,000 distinct CDR3 sequences, 5% to 7% of which appear only once. This clonotype turned up a few times. The receptor was derived from a man aged 25 to 45 who received the YFV17D yellow fever vaccine. The rearrangement uses TRBV7-2 and TRBJ2-7, with 8 bases aligning to TRBD1. Sequences were derived from PBMCs, either bulk or a sorted T-cell subset (CD4+, CD8+, memory, or dextramer-sorted; not recorded which), sampled 45 days after the yellow fever booster vaccination. DNA of the CDR3: TGTGCCAGCAGCTTCCCCGCAGGGGGCCCATTGGTTGAGCAGTACTTC. The encoded protein is CASSFPAGGPLVEQYF.